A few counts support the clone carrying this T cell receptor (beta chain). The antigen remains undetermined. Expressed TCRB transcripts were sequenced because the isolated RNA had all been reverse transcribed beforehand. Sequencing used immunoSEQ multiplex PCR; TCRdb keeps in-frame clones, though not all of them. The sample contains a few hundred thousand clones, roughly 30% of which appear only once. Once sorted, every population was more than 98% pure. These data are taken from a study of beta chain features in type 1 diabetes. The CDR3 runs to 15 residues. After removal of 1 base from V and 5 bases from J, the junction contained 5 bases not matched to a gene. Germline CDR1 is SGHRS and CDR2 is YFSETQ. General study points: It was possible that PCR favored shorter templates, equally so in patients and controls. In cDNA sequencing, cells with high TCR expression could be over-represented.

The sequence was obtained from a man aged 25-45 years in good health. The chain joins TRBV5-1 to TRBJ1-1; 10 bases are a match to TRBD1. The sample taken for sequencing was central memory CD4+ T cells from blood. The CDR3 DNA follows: TGCGCCAGCAGCTTGACGGGACAGGGGAGAACTGAAGCTTTCTTT. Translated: CASSLTGQGRTEAFF.